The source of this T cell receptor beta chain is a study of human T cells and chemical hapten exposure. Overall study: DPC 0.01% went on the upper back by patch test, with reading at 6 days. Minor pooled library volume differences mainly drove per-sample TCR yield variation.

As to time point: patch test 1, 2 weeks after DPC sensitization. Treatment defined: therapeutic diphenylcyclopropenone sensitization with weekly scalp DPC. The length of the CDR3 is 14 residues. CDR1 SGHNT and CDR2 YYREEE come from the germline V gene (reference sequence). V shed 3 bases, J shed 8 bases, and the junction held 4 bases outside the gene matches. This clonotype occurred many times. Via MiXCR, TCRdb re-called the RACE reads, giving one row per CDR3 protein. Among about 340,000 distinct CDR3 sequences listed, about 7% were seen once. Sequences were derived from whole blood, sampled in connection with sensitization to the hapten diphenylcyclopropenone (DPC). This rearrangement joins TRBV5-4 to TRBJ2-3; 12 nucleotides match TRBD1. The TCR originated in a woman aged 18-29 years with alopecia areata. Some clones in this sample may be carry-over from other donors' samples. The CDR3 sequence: CASSWGQGAGTQYF. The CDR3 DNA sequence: TGTGCCAGCAGCTGGGGACAGGGGGCGGGTACGCAGTATTTT.